This paragraph reports one TCR beta chain. This sample was included in a study of cytomegalovirus exposure and HLA in healthy donors. PCR used 60 Vbeta primers and 13 Jbeta primers. Profiling relied on immunoSEQ multiplex PCR, and the TCRdb table lists in-frame clones only, not all of them. In the table there are approximately 100,000 clones, roughly 78% of which are singletons. V lost 0 bases, J lost 2 bases, and 7 bases stayed unmatched. The CDR3 loop spans 17 amino acids. Per germline, CDR1 LGHNA and CDR2 YSLEER. The source of this sequence is a middle-aged woman in good health and CMV-seronegative. Sequencing was done on a sample of PBMCs. The gene calls are TRBV4-3 and TRBJ2-3; the match to TRBD2 covers 8 bases. CDR3 residues: CASSQDPTAGATDTQYF. CDR3 nucleotides: TGCGCCAGCAGCCAAGATCCCACAGCGGGGGCCACAGATACGCAGTATTTT.